This T cell receptor beta chain was found in a study of blood T cell repertoires in COVID-19. CDR1 is LNHDA and CDR2 is SQIVND in the germline V gene (reference sequence). The CDR3 runs to 12 residues. Trimming took off 3 bases at V and 6 bases at J, with 6 bases between the two ends. Grouping used clinical history reported by participants in a survey and questionnaire. In the original processing: Nucleated cell number was recorded as an estimate derived from reference gene primer amplification. The assay was immunoSEQ multiplex PCR, and TCRdb's table has in-frame clones only and misses some. From that table come the V and J calls and clone size; the DNA was used to work out D and trimming. Of nearly 250,000 clones listed, almost 85% were seen once; the top ten hold approximately 8.6%.

The clonotype was recovered from a woman in her 50s with acute COVID-19. The chain recombines TRBV19 with TRBJ1-5; D gene ambiguous. Material for sequencing was PBMCs or T cells enriched from blood (not recorded which). For the CDR3, the DNA is TGTGCCAGTAGTATTGCGGCTCAGCCCCAGCATTTT. This sequence encodes CASSIAAQPQHF.